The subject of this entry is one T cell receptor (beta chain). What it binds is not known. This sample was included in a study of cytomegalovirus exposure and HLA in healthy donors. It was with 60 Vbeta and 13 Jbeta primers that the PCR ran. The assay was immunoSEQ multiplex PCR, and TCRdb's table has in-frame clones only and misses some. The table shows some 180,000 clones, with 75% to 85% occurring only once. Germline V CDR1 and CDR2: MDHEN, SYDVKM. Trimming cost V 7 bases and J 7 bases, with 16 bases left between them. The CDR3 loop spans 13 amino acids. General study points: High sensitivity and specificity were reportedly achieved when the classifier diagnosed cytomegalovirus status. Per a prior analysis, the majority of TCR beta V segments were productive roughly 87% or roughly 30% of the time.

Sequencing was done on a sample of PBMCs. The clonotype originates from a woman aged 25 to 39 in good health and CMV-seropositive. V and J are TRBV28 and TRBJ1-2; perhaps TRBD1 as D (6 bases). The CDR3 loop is CASTQGQWGGYTF. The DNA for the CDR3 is TGTGCCAGCACCCAGGGACAATGGGGTGGCTACACCTTC.